A single sample gave rise to the 2 T cell receptor beta chains below, sequenced in a study of T cell changes during pregnancy in multiple sclerosis. Generated by immunoSEQ multiplex PCR, the TCRdb table keeps only in-frame clones and is missing some. The top ten hold 0.99% of the sample, which has fewer than 55,000 clones, 92% seen once. Sequences were derived from peripheral blood, sampled after pregnancy. Source of these receptors: a female donor with multiple sclerosis, enrolled in a pregnancy study.

The V and J genes are TRBV19 and TRBJ1-5, with 9 bases identical to TRBD1. Germline CDR1 reads LNHDA; CDR2 reads SQIVND (reference sequence). This CDR3 has 14 residues. The J segment lost 5 bases and the V segment lost 6 bases, leaving 5 bases of the junction unmatched. The CDR3 sequence: CASRPDRGDQPQHF. For the CDR3, the DNA is TGTGCCAGTAGACCGGACAGGGGAGATCAGCCCCAGCATTTT.

The CDR3 sequence: CASSLAPGALGGYEQYF. DNA of the CDR3: TGTGCCAGCAGTTTAGCCCCGGGAGCTTTGGGTGGCTACGAGCAGTACTTC. The V gene is TRBV28, the J gene TRBJ2-7, with D possibly matching TRBD2 (6 bases). The germline V gene encodes CDR1 MDHEN and CDR2 SYDVKM. V lost 2 bases to trimming and J lost 3 bases, with 20 bases between them. This CDR3 contains 17 residues.